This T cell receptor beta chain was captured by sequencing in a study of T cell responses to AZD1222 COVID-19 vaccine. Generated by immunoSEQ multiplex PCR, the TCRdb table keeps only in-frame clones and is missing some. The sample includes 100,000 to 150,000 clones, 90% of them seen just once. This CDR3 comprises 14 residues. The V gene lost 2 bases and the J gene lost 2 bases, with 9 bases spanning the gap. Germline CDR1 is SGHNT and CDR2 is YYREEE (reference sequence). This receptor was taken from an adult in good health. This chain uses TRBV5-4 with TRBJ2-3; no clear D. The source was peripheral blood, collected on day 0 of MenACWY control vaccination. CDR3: CASSFDLFTDTQYF. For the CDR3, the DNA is TGTGCCAGCAGCTTTGACTTGTTCACAGATACGCAGTATTTT.